One and the same sample provided the 18 T cell receptor beta chains below, sequenced in a study of read filtering for tumor transcriptome and immune sequencing. The library was built from 400 to 500 ng RNA with molecular barcoded adaptors for alpha/delta and beta/gamma chains. A single record per CDR3 protein comes from TCRdb applying MiXCR to the reads. The data hold 48,000 or so distinct CDR3 sequences, with about 19% observed a single time. The sample taken for sequencing was a population of CD138-negative cells sorted from bone marrow. The receptor source for this set is a donor aged 40 or older with multiple myeloma.

This clonotype has just a few counts. This may be a read error: a much more frequent sequence differs by one nucleotide. The chain joins TRBV7-9 to TRBJ2-5; D not certain. The CDR3 runs 12 residues. Per the germline V gene, CDR1 is SEHNR and CDR2 is FQNEAQ (reference sequence). CDR3 nucleotides: TGTGCCACCAGCTTACCTCCGGAGACCCAGTACTTC. Protein: CATSLPPETQYF.

This clonotype was detected ten times or more. V usage is TRBV29-1 and J usage is TRBJ2-2; D not resolved. The germline gives CDR1 SQVTM, CDR2 ANQGSEA. V lost 2 bases and J 1 base, leaving 8 bases between the germline ends. This CDR3 comprises 14 residues. This CDR3 reads CSVEWTRNTGELFF. The CDR3 bases are TGCAGCGTTGAATGGACCCGGAACACCGGGGAGCTGTTTTTT.

This clonotype was detected ten times or more. The DNA of the CDR3 is TGCAGTGCTCCTTGGCGGGATCTTGAGCAGTTCTTC. Translated, it gives CSAPWRDLEQFF. The genes are TRBV20-1 and TRBJ2-1, with a weak D call TRBD2 (6 bases). The CDR3 length is 12 residues. Germline values: CDR1 DFQATT, CDR2 SNEGSKA (reference sequence). With 5 bases removed from V and 9 bases from J, the gap between germline ends came to 14 bases.

This clonotype was detected many times. The chain is built from TRBV11-1 and TRBJ2-5; D is perhaps TRBD2 (5 bases). This CDR3 region has 15 residues. V lost 3 bases to trimming and J lost 7 bases, with 18 bases between them. Germline loops: CDR1 SGHAT, CDR2 FQDESV (reference sequence). CDR3 protein: CASSFPGSLGGTQYF. The CDR3 nucleotides are TGTGCCAGCAGCTTCCCGGGATCACTTGGCGGGACCCAGTACTTC.

Notes on this clonotype: Here the CDR3 omits its conserved ending phenylalanine or tryptophan, so a read error is the likely source. The genes are TRBV2 and TRBJ2-5; TRBD2 agrees at 10 bases. Losses at the gene ends were 6 bases for V and 8 bases for J; bases not matched to a gene: 12. The CDR3 is 15 residues long. Germline CDR1 and CDR2: SNHLY and FYNNEI. CDR3 coding DNA: TGTGCCAGCAGGGAACTAGCGGGGACCGCCGGAACCCAGTACTAC. It codes for CASRELAGTAGTQYY.

This clonotype was seen ten or more times. This chain joins TRBV6-6 and TRBJ2-7; D is tentatively TRBD1 or TRBD2 (5 bases each). V was shortened by 2 bases and J by 0 bases, with 8 bases between the two germline ends. Germline V lookup: CDR1 MNHNY, CDR2 SVGAGI (reference sequence). The CDR3 extends over 14 amino acids. The CDR3 here is CASSYRDRSYEQYF. The CDR3 DNA is TGTGCCAGCAGTTACAGGGACCGCTCCTACGAGCAGTACTTC.

This clonotype was detected ten times or more. V is TRBV20-1 and J is TRBJ2-1; 8 bases agree with TRBD1. Germline loops: CDR1 DFQATT, CDR2 SNEGSKA (reference sequence). Trimming took 6 bases from V and 4 from J; bases not matched to a gene: 11. The CDR3 is 15 residues long. DNA of the CDR3: TGCAGTGCCCCTCCCGACAGGGGTTTATACAATGAGCAGTTCTTC. Protein product: CSAPPDRGLYNEQFF.

By its share, this clonotype is medium-sized (0.01 to 0.1%). The chain employs TRBV29-1 and TRBJ2-2, with 10 nucleotides matching TRBD1. V lost 7 bases to trimming and J lost 3 bases; unmatched junction nucleotides: 2. The germline gives CDR1 SQVTM, CDR2 ANQGSEA. This CDR3 region has 13 residues. The CDR3 loop is CSGGQGDTGELFF. The CDR3, as DNA: TGCAGCGGTGGACAGGGGGACACCGGGGAGCTGTTTTTT.

This clonotype was detected only a few times. The rearrangement joins TRBV7-2 to TRBJ1-1; TRBD1 matches at 9 bases. The CDR3 spans 17 residues. Trimming at V came to 3 bases and at J to 5 bases, leaving 13 bases not matched to a gene. Germline-derived CDR1 and CDR2 are SGHTA and FQGNSA. The chain's CDR3 is CASSFPGTGFKGTEAFF. CDR3 in DNA: TGTGCCAGCAGCTTTCCCGGGACAGGGTTCAAAGGGACTGAAGCTTTCTTT.

This CDR3 reads CSVELVIEQFF. CDR3 DNA: TGCAGCGTTGAACTAGTAATTGAGCAGTTCTTC. This rearrangement joins TRBV29-1 to TRBJ2-1; D is ambiguous. CDR3 length: 11 amino acids. Between the trimmed V and J ends, which lost 2 bases and 9 bases, there was a span of 8 bases. Germline assignment: CDR1 SQVTM and CDR2 ANQGSEA.

This clonotype was found many times. A much larger clone sits a single nucleotide away, making a read error possible. Here the CDR3 omits its conserved ending phenylalanine or tryptophan, so a read error is the likely source. The chain uses TRBV20-1 and TRBJ2-5, with D possibly matching TRBD1 (6 bases). The V end lost 3 bases, the J end lost 1 base, and 15 bases lay between the germline ends. CDR3 length: 15 amino acids. CDR1 and CDR2 from the germline V gene are DFQATT and SNEGSKA (reference sequence). The CDR3 loop reads CSASSARGGQETQYL. In DNA form, the CDR3 reads TGCAGTGCTAGTTCCGCAAGAGGGGGCCAAGAGACCCAGTACCTC.

This clonotype was detected ten times or more. The chain couples TRBV25-1 to TRBJ2-7; 9 bases map to TRBD1. V gave up 8 bases and J gave up 5 bases; unmatched junction bases: 10. In germline, CDR1 is MGHDK, CDR2 SYGVNS. The CDR3 extends over 14 amino acids. The CDR3 sequence: CASCPGQGYNEQYF. The CDR3 DNA follows: TGTGCCAGCTGCCCGGGACAGGGATACAACGAGCAGTACTTC.

This clonotype was seen ten or more times. V usage is TRBV5-1 and J usage is TRBJ2-3; 7 bases map to TRBD2. The CDR3 loop spans 15 amino acids. The ends lost 3 bases at V and 3 bases at J; junction bases unmatched: 7. The germline V gene encodes CDR1 SGHRS and CDR2 YFSETQ. CDR3 sequence: CASSYGGSGTDTQYF. CDR3 DNA sequence: TGCGCCAGCAGCTATGGCGGGAGCGGTACAGATACGCAGTATTTT. Full variable domain (outside the CDR3, taken from reference TRBV5-1 and TRBJ2-3): KAGVTQTPRYLIKTRGQQVTLSCSPISGHRSVSWYQQTPGQGLQFLFEYFSETQRNKGNFPGRFSGRQFSNSRSEMNVSTLELGDSALYLCASSYGGSGTDTQYFGPGTRLTVL.

This clonotype has at least ten counts. The rearrangement links TRBV5-6 to TRBJ2-1, with 10 bases fitting TRBD2. After removal of 4 bases from V and 4 bases from J, the junction contained 8 bases not matched to a gene. Per the germline V gene, CDR1 is SGHDT and CDR2 is YYEEEE. This CDR3 region has 16 residues. The CDR3 region has the DNA TGTGCCAGCAGCCCGGCTCTAGCGGGAGAGTACAATGAGCAGTTCTTC. Protein: CASSPALAGEYNEQFF.

This clonotype was observed once. One end of the junction varies from germline; a read error may be responsible. The rearrangement links TRBV28 to TRBJ1-3; D might be TRBD1 (6 bases). From germline, CDR1 is MDHEN and CDR2 SYDVKM. This CDR3 contains 15 residues. The CDR3 nucleotides read TGTGACAGCAGTTTCTCCTTAGGGGGGGTGAACACCATATATTTT. This codes for CDSSFSLGGVNTIYF.

This clonotype was seen at least ten times. The chain has TRBV3-1 and TRBJ1-1, with D unclear. CDR1 is LGHDT, CDR2 YNNKEL, per germline (reference sequence). V lost 4 bases and J 7 bases, leaving 16 bases between the germline ends. CDR3 length equals 14 residues. The CDR3 DNA sequence: TGTGCCAGCAGCCGCAGAGCCTCTGAGTATGAAGCTTTCTTT. Its protein product is CASSRRASEYEAFF.

This clonotype was seen a handful of times. The CDR3 carries no conserved terminal phenylalanine or tryptophan, so it likely arises from a read error. The chain links TRBV5-1 to TRBJ2-7; TRBD2 matches at 15 bases. V lost 4 bases to trimming and J lost 5 bases; unmatched junction nucleotides: 16. Germline CDR1 reads SGHRS; CDR2 reads YFSETQ. The length of the CDR3 is 19 residues. The CDR3 is CASSPDSAGLAGGRNEQYL. DNA for the CDR3: TGCGCCAGCAGCCCGGACAGTGCGGGACTAGCGGGAGGTCGGAACGAGCAGTACCTC.

In this sample, this clonotype turned up a few times. The genes are TRBV5-1 and TRBJ2-2; TRBD2 matches 7 bases. CDR1 and CDR2 from the germline V gene are SGHRS and YFSETQ. The CDR3 runs 15 residues. Unmatched junction bases numbered 3, after V lost 4 bases and J lost 0 bases. CDR3 sequence reads: CASSRLASNTGELFF. CDR3 nucleotide sequence: TGCGCCAGCAGCAGACTAGCCTCGAACACCGGGGAGCTGTTTTTT.